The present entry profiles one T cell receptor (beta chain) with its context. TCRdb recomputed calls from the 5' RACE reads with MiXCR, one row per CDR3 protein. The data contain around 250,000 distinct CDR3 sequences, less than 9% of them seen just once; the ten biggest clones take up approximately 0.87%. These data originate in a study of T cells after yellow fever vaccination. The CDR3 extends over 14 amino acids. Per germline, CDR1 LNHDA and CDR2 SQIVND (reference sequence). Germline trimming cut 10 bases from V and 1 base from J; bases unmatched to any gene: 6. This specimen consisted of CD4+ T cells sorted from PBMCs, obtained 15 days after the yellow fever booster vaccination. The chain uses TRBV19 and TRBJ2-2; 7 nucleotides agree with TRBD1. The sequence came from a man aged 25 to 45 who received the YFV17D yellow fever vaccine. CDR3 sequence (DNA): TGTGCCACACAGGGGAACTTGAACACCGGGGAGCTGTTTTTT. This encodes CATQGNLNTGELFF.